Listed below are T cell receptor beta chains from one sample, sequenced in a study of Graves' ophthalmopathy and Graves' hyperthyroidism. MiXCR was run by TCRdb on the multiplex PCR reads, yielding one entry per CDR3 protein. The table includes hundreds of thousands of distinct CDR3 sequences, roughly two fifths detected once. Sequencing was carried out using peripheral blood. These receptors all come from an adult man with Graves' ophthalmopathy. CDR3s include the opening cysteine and the closing phenylalanine or tryptophan. A D gene is named only where the DNA matches it firmly. For some rows the clone size is stated as once, few or many, or as a class when expanded; others skip it.

>TRBV10-2|TRBJ2-7|NA|many
TGCGCCAGCAGTGAGTCGCAGGCGCAGTACTTC
CASSESQAQYF
>TRBV30|TRBJ1-2|NA|NA
TGTGCCTTGTTGCAGACATCTAACTATGGCTACACCTTC
CALLQTSNYGYTF
>TRBV7-2|TRBJ1-6|NA|few
TGTGCCAGCAGCTTAGCGGTATTAGCCAATTCACCCCTCCACTTT
CASSLAVLANSPLHF
>TRBV14|TRBJ1-3|NA|many
TGTGCCAGCAGCCAACTTGGGGCAGGGCCTCTCCGCTCTGGAAACACCATATATTTT
CASSQLGAGPLRSGNTIYF
>TRBV10-3|TRBJ1-1|NA|NA
TGTGCCATCAGGGAGGGGGTTGGAGGAACTGAAGCTTTCTTT
CAIREGVGGTEAFF
>TRBV7-8|TRBJ2-2|NA|NA
TGTGCCAGCAGCTTAGTTTTGGTTTGGGGCGAGAACACCGGGGAGCCGTTTTTT
CASSLVLVWGENTGEPFF
>TRBV11-2|TRBJ2-3|NA|NA
TGTGCCAGCAGCCTAGAGGGACCTGGCGGACTTCATACGCAGTATTTT
CASSLEGPGGLHTQYF
>TRBV7-9|TRBJ2-2|TRBD1|NA
TGTGCCAGCAGCTATACAGGGGACGGGGAGCTGTTTTTT
CASSYTGDGELFF
>TRBV19|TRBJ2-7|NA|few
TGTGCCACCTCGAGGGTAGCGGACTCCTACGAGCAGTACTTC
CATSRVADSYEQYF
>TRBV2|TRBJ1-1|TRBD1|NA
TGTGCCAGCAATAAGGGACAGGCGAACACTGAAGCTTTCTTT
CASNKGQANTEAFF
>TRBV10-3|TRBJ2-1|NA|NA
TGTGCCATCAGTGAGGGTCGCCATGAGCAGTTCTTC
CAISEGRHEQFF
>TRBV11-2|TRBJ2-7|NA|NA
TGTGCCAGCAGCTTTGGGACATTGGGCGAGCAGTACTTC
CASSFGTLGEQYF
>TRBV19|TRBJ2-2|NA|few
TGTGCCAGTAGTATAGATCTATACCGCACCGGGGAGCTGTTTTTT
CASSIDLYRTGELFF
>TRBV7-2|TRBJ2-2|TRBD2|NA
TGTGCCAGCAGCTCTGGCGGGGGGGCGATCAGGGAGCTGTTTTTT
CASSSGGGAIRELFF
>TRBV10-3|TRBJ2-3|TRBD2|few
TGTGCCATCAGTGCTGGCGCGGGGGGCACAGATACGCAGTATTTT
CAISAGAGGTDTQYF
>TRBV7-2|TRBJ2-7|NA|many
TGTGCCAGCAGAAAAGGCCCCTACGAGCAGTACTTC
CASRKGPYEQYF
>TRBV5-1|TRBJ1-6|NA|NA
TGCGCCAGCAGCCCCTCGGGTAATTCACCCCTCCACTTT
CASSPSGNSPLHF
>TRBV4-2|TRBJ2-5|NA|few
TGTGCCAGCAGCCAAGATATTGGCCAGGGTTCGGAGACCCAGTACTTC
CASSQDIGQGSETQYF
>TRBV30|TRBJ2-5|NA|NA
TGTAGCTATCAGGTCAGCGAGACCCAGTACTTC
CSYQVSETQYF
>TRBV6-5|TRBJ1-2|NA|few
TGTGCCAGCAGCTCTCGGTCTGACGGAGCTAACTATGGCTACACCTTC
CASSSRSDGANYGYTF
>TRBV25-1|TRBJ2-2|NA|NA
TGTGCCAGCAGTGGACTAGGGAACACCGGGGAGCTGTTTTTT
CASSGLGNTGELFF
>TRBV6-5|TRBJ1-5|NA|few
TGTGCCAGCAGTTACTCCGGGACGGATAATCAGCCCCAGCATTTT
CASSYSGTDNQPQHF
>TRBV30|TRBJ2-5|NA|NA
TGTGCCTGGAGCGAGAGAATTTCCTTAGAGACCCAGTACTTC
CAWSERISLETQYF
>TRBV2|TRBJ2-7|TRBD2|many
TGTGCCAGCATTCCGACTAGCGGCACCTCCTACGAGCAGTACTTC
CASIPTSGTSYEQYF
>TRBV2|TRBJ1-6|TRBD1|NA
TGTGCCACCGTGGACAGGGTTGAGATTTCACCCCTCCACTTT
CATVDRVEISPLHF
>TRBV2|TRBJ2-1|TRBD2|many
TGTGCCAGCAGGATTGCAAAGGGGCGGGAGCGACACAATGAGCAGTTCTTC
CASRIAKGRERHNEQFF
>TRBV7-2|TRBJ2-1|NA|once
TGTGCCAGCAGCTTCGTGTCTAGCAACCACAATGAGCAGTTCTTC
CASSFVSSNHNEQFF
>TRBV19|TRBJ2-5|TRBD2|NA
TGTGCCTGGAGTCTAGCGGGAAGTCACCTCCAAGAGACCCAGTACTTC
CAWSLAGSHLQETQYF
>TRBV20-1|TRBJ2-5|TRBD2|NA
TGCAGTGCTAGAGATATTGGCTCGGGGGGGCAGGAGACCCAGTACTTC
CSARDIGSGGQETQYF
>TRBV19|TRBJ2-6|NA|many
TGTGCCAGTAGTATCGCCAGGGAAAGCTCTGGGGCCAACGTCCTGACTTTC
CASSIARESSGANVLTF
>TRBV7-9|TRBJ2-2|NA|NA
TGTGCCAGCAGCTTTTCCGTCGGGGAGCTGTTTTTT
CASSFSVGELFF
>TRBV6-6|TRBJ1-1|NA|NA
TGTGCCAGCAAGGAACAAAGGCGGAACACTGAAGCTTTCTTT
CASKEQRRNTEAFF
>TRBV29-1|TRBJ2-7|NA|NA
TGCAGCGTCCGAACCGGGACGCCCGAGCAGTACTTC
CSVRTGTPEQYF
>TRBV6-5|TRBJ1-1|NA|few
TGTGCCAGCACCCCGGGGACGATGAACACTGAAGCTTTCTTT
CASTPGTMNTEAFF
>TRBV24-1|TRBJ2-5|TRBD1|NA
TGTGCCACCAGTGATTTGCAATCCGGGACAGGGGAGATCCAGTACTTC
CATSDLQSGTGEIQYF
>TRBV6-5|TRBJ2-7|NA|many
TGTGCCAGCAGTTACTCGGCAATCAGGGGTTCCTACGAGCAGTACTTC
CASSYSAIRGSYEQYF
>TRBV24-1|TRBJ2-5|TRBD2|many
TGTGCCACTTCCATAGCGGGAGAAGGGGAGACCCAGTACTTC
CATSIAGEGETQYF